The 27 T cell receptor beta chains below were found in one sample sequenced in a study of blood T cells in healthy people across ages. Primers used in a second PCR of roughly 6 to 11 cycles were a sample-barcoded 5' primer and a J-beta primer mix. TCRdb passed the 5' RACE reads through MiXCR, listing each CDR3 protein once. The sample lists about 650,000 distinct CDR3 sequences, 52% occurring once. Sequencing was performed on blood. These receptors came from an elderly woman in good health.

Details on this clonotype: A much more abundant neighbour one base away suggests this may be a read error. The chain recombines TRBV27 with TRBJ2-2, with D unclear. The CDR3 is 14 amino acids. Germline lookup yields CDR1 MNHEY and CDR2 SMNVEV (reference sequence). V dropped 3 bases and J dropped 4 bases, with 9 bases sitting between them. The CDR3 sequence: CASSFGTFTGELFF. In nucleotides, the CDR3 is TGTGCCAGCAGTTTTGGTACGTTCACCGGGGAGCTGTTTTTT.

The sample holds many counts of this clonotype. CDR3 nucleotides: TGTGCCAGCAGGGAGGGTCGGGAGACCCAGTACTTC. Protein product: CASREGRETQYF. V gene TRBV28 combines with J gene TRBJ2-5; maybe TRBD2 (6 bases). Deletions cut 6 bases from V and 5 bases from J, with 10 bases between. This CDR3 has 12 residues. The V gene's germline CDR1 is MDHEN and CDR2 SYDVKM.

Notes on this clonotype: This may come from a read error, since a much larger clone is one base off. The V and J genes are TRBV7-9 and TRBJ2-7; 10 nucleotides agree with TRBD2. The V gene end was trimmed by 4 bases and the J gene end by 7 bases; junction bases not matched to a gene: 10. Per the germline V gene, CDR1 is SEHNR and CDR2 is FQNEAQ (reference sequence). The CDR3 runs to 15 residues. The CDR3 loop is CASSSRELAGKEQYF. Written as DNA, the CDR3 is TGTGCCAGCAGCTCCCGTGAACTAGCGGGGAAGGAGCAGTACTTC.

The chain uses TRBV27 and TRBJ1-2; possible D gene TRBD1, 5 bases. The V end lost 5 bases, the J end lost 6 bases, and 22 bases lay between the germline ends. The CDR3 extends over 16 amino acids. Looked up from germline, CDR1 is MNHEY and CDR2 is SMNVEV (reference sequence). The CDR3 coding sequence is TGTGCCAGCAGTCATAGGTGGGAAGGGGTAGGAGATGGCTACACCTTC. This gives the protein CASSHRWEGVGDGYTF.

The rearrangement links TRBV21-1 to TRBJ2-3. TRBV21-1 is assigned pseudogene status. This CDR3 contains 15 residues. CDR3: CANSTIGSFNDTQYF. CDR3 nucleotide sequence: TGTGCCAACAGCACCATCGGCAGTTTTAATGATACGCAGTATTTT.

Notes on this clonotype: With a much larger clone just one base away, this may be a read error. This chain links TRBV29-1 with TRBJ2-3; D unclear. Germline CDR1 and CDR2: SQVTM and ANQGSEA. CDR3 length: 13 residues. The CDR3 bases are TGCAGCGCTGAACGCCAGGTCTCAGATACGCAGTATTTT. It is translated as CSAERQVSDTQYF.

Points on this clonotype: A read error may be the cause here, since a much bigger clone is one base away. The chain joins TRBV6-1 to TRBJ2-1; D is perhaps TRBD1 or TRBD2 (5 bases each). CDR1 and CDR2 (germline): MNHNS, SASEGT. The CDR3 spans 15 residues. Between the trimmed V and J ends, which lost 6 bases and 0 bases, there was a span of 12 bases. The CDR3 sequence is CASRRVGASYNEQFF. CDR3 DNA sequence: TGTGCCAGCAGGAGGGTAGGGGCCTCCTACAATGAGCAGTTCTTC.

V and J are TRBV20-1 and TRBJ2-3; TRBD2 matches 8 bases. This CDR3 has 17 residues. V dropped 1 base and J dropped 0; count of bases not matched to a gene: 9. Germline V lookup: CDR1 DFQATT, CDR2 SNEGSKA (reference sequence). CDR3 DNA: TGCAGTGCTAGAGCCCAGCCAGCGGGGGAAAGCACAGATACGCAGTATTTT. It codes for CSARAQPAGESTDTQYF.

This clonotype showed up just once. Since a much larger clone is just one base distant, this may be a read error. The genes are TRBV7-8 and TRBJ2-1, with D uncertain. CDR1 is SGHVS, CDR2 FQNEAQ, per germline. The CDR3 has 12 residues. The V gene lost 5 bases and the J gene lost 8 bases, with 10 bases spanning the gap. The CDR3 loop reads CASSDDWDEQFF. DNA for the CDR3: TGTGCCAGCAGCGACGACTGGGATGAGCAGTTCTTC. Using reference TRBV7-8 and TRBJ2-1 for the parts outside the CDR3, the full variable domain is GAGVSQSPRYKVAKRGQDVALRCDPISGHVSLFWYQQALGQGPEFLTYFQNEAQLDKSGLPSDRFFAERPEGSVSTLKIQRTQQEDSAVYLCASSDDWDEQFFGPGTRLTVL.

V is TRBV12-3 or TRBV12-4 and J is TRBJ2-7; D may be TRBD1 or TRBD2 (5 bases each). The CDR3 covers 11 residues. V gave up 6 bases and J gave up 9 bases, with 12 bases separating them. CDR3 nucleotide sequence: TGTGCCAGCAGCCAACAGAGGGGGCAGTACTTC. Protein product: CASSQQRGQYF.

This chain connects TRBV6-5 to TRBJ1-6; 7 nucleotides agree with TRBD1. This CDR3 contains 15 residues. V trimming: 6 bases; J trimming: 6 bases; junction bases outside the gene matches: 8. CDR1 MNHEY and CDR2 SVGAGI come from the germline V gene. CDR3 region: CASRNAGGSNSPLHF. For the CDR3, the DNA is TGTGCCAGCAGAAACGCAGGGGGGTCTAATTCACCCCTCCACTTT.

The chain carries TRBV20-1 and TRBJ1-2, with a tentative D call TRBD1 (5 bases). With 1 base removed from V and 8 bases from J, the gap between germline ends came to 23 bases. The CDR3 runs to 16 residues. Germline values: CDR1 DFQATT, CDR2 SNEGSKA (reference sequence). This chain's CDR3 is CSARVRRGHSSWGYTF. The CDR3 bases are TGCAGTGCTAGAGTCCGTAGGGGCCATTCCTCCTGGGGCTACACCTTC.

This clonotype was picked up many times. The rearrangement joins TRBV7-9 to TRBJ1-2, with D maybe TRBD1 (5 bases). The CDR3 consists of 15 residues. Germline V lookup: CDR1 SEHNR, CDR2 FQNEAQ (reference sequence). V lost 5 bases and J lost 2, with 15 bases in between. The CDR3, as DNA: TGTGCCAGCAGCCAAGTCGCCGGGGGAAACTATGGCTACACCTTC. Its protein is CASSQVAGGNYGYTF.

On this clonotype: Being one base from a much bigger clone, this may be a read error. The chain uses TRBV28 and TRBJ2-7; tentative D call: TRBD2 (7 bases). CDR1 and CDR2 (germline): MDHEN, SYDVKM. This CDR3 has 13 amino acids. The CDR3 protein is CTSHPGGYTEQYF. In DNA form, the CDR3 reads TGTACCAGCCACCCGGGGGGCTATACTGAGCAGTACTTC. Looking up the rest from reference TRBV28 and TRBJ2-7 gives the full variable domain: DVKVTQSSRYLVKRTGEKVFLECVQDMDHENMFWYRQDPGLGLRLIYFSYDVKMKEKGDIPEGYSVSREKKERFSLILESASTNQTSMYLCTSHPGGYTEQYFGPGTRLTVT.

In its sample, this clonotype was seen many times. The chain combines TRBV29-1 with TRBJ2-3; D unclear. Trimming took off 4 bases at V and 6 bases at J, with 5 bases between the two ends. The CDR3 totals 10 residues. In germline, CDR1 is SQVTM, CDR2 ANQGSEA. CDR3: CSVAWDTQYF. For the CDR3, the DNA is TGCAGCGTTGCTTGGGATACGCAGTATTTT.

About this clonotype itself: A much larger clone lies a single base off, so this may be a read error. The V call is TRBV3-1, the J call TRBJ2-1; no clear D gene. The end of the DNA fits TRBJ2-7 better, so the J call may be wrong. Germline V gene data show CDR1 as LGHDT and CDR2 as YNNKEL (reference sequence). This CDR3 contains 14 residues. CDR3 sequence: CASSPTGPYNEQYF. In DNA form, the CDR3 reads TGTGCCAGCAGCCCTACGGGTCCCTACAATGAGCAGTACTTC.

The V gene is TRBV28, the J gene TRBJ2-7, with 8 bases aligning to TRBD2. The germline V gene has CDR1 MDHEN and CDR2 SYDVKM. The ends lost 8 bases at V and 1 base at J; junction bases unmatched: 10. CDR3 length equals 15 residues. The CDR3 reads CASSNGAGGSYEQYF. CDR3 in DNA: TGTGCCAGCTCAAACGGGGCGGGAGGATCCTACGAGCAGTACTTC.

This clonotype was seen repeatedly, ten times or more. The J gene is TRBJ2-1, the V gene TRBV6-5; D gene ambiguous. TRBJ2-7 explains the end of the DNA better; the J call may be wrong. The CDR3 consists of 15 residues. Germline CDR1 and CDR2: MNHEY and SVGAGI. The DNA for the CDR3 is TGTGCCAGCAGATTTACCGCAAGCTCCTACAATGAGCAGTACTTC. Translating it yields CASRFTASSYNEQYF.

Points on this clonotype: Possible read error: a much larger clone is one base away. The chain carries TRBV20-1 and TRBJ2-5; D call uncertain. Per the germline V gene, CDR1 is DFQATT and CDR2 is SNEGSKA (reference sequence). V was pared by 2 bases and J by 11 bases, with 9 bases between. The CDR3 has 10 residues. CDR3 bases: TGCAGTGCTAGACGAAATGAGCAGTACTTC. Amino acid sequence: CSARRNEQYF.

J is TRBJ2-7 and V is TRBV18; D not certain. The V and J ends lost 5 bases and 0 bases respectively, with 11 bases between them. The CDR3 totals 14 residues. Germline lookup yields CDR1 KGHSH and CDR2 LQKENI. The chain's CDR3 is CASSTIAASYEQYF. In nucleotides, the CDR3 is TGTGCCAGCTCAACAATAGCTGCCTCCTACGAGCAGTACTTC.

This clonotype was seen a handful of times. This chain joins TRBV5-1 and TRBJ2-2; D assignment may be TRBD1 or TRBD2 (6 bases each). There are 16 residues in the CDR3. CDR1 SGHRS and CDR2 YFSETQ come from the germline V gene. V lost 0 bases to trimming and J lost 4 bases, with 13 bases between them. The CDR3 loop is CASSLVGGWSTGELFF. The CDR3 nucleotides read TGCGCCAGCAGCTTGGTCGGGGGCTGGAGCACCGGGGAGCTGTTTTTT.

The chain is built from TRBV6-2 or TRBV6-3 and TRBJ1-2, with TRBD1 matching over 8 bases. Germline CDR1 reads MNHEY; CDR2 reads SVGEGT. Trimming took 6 bases from V and 4 from J; bases not matched to a gene: 7. The CDR3 sequence is 14 residues long. This chain's CDR3 is CASRDDRGAYGYTF. The CDR3 DNA follows: TGTGCCAGCAGGGACGACAGGGGCGCCTATGGCTACACCTTC.

The gene calls are TRBV10-1 and TRBJ2-5; D perhaps matches TRBD2 (6 bases). CDR3 length equals 15 residues. The V and J ends lost 3 bases and 3 bases respectively, with 14 bases between them. The germline V gene has CDR1 WNHNN and CDR2 SYGVQD (reference sequence). The CDR3 reads CASSDGGRGEETQYF. In DNA form, the CDR3 reads TGCGCCAGCAGTGATGGAGGCCGCGGGGAAGAGACCCAGTACTTC.

This clonotype was seen a handful of times. The rearrangement joins TRBV29-1 to TRBJ1-1; D uncertain. Per germline, CDR1 SQVTM and CDR2 ANQGSEA. The V end lost 6 bases, the J end lost 1 base, and 9 bases lay between the germline ends. The CDR3 consists of 12 residues. This chain's CDR3 is CSVAAWNTEAFF. CDR3 nucleotides: TGCAGCGTCGCCGCATGGAACACTGAAGCTTTCTTT.

This chain connects TRBV5-8 to TRBJ1-4; 9 nucleotides match TRBD1. The CDR3 has 14 residues. After removal of 4 bases from V and 6 bases from J, the junction contained 4 bases not matched to a gene. Germline V lookup: CDR1 SGHTS, CDR2 YDEGEE. The CDR3 DNA sequence: TGTGCCAGCAGCGGGGGACAGGGCCATGAAAAACTGTTTTTT. It specifies CASSGGQGHEKLFF.

This clonotype occurred many times. The chain employs TRBV3-1 and TRBJ2-7; 7 bases align to TRBD2. With V trimmed by 3 bases and J by 4 bases, 9 bases remained unmatched. This CDR3 is built from 15 residues. Germline V gene sequence: CDR1 LGHDT, CDR2 YNNKEL (reference sequence). The CDR3 coding sequence is TGTGCCAGCAGCCAGGGACTACTAGACGTGTACGAGCAGTACTTC. Its translation is CASSQGLLDVYEQYF.

On this clonotype: A much bigger clone sits one base away, suggesting this may be a read error. The gene calls are TRBV7-3 and TRBJ2-4; weak D call: TRBD2 (6 bases). The CDR3 runs 13 residues. Germline CDR1 SGHTA, CDR2 FQGTGA. Written as DNA, the CDR3 is TGTGCCAGCAGCCCCGGGGCGGGGAACATTCGGTACTTC. This sequence encodes CASSPGAGNIRYF.